The 12 T cell receptor beta chains given below trace back to one sample, sequenced in a study of shared clonotypes between healthy human individuals. TCRdb's table, derived via immunoSEQ multiplex PCR, lists solely in-frame clones and lacks some. The sample lists about 610,000 clones, more than 95% occurring once. The source material was naive CD4+ T cells sorted from blood. Subset here: CD45RA+ positively selected. Source of these receptors: a woman in her thirties in good health.

The CDR3, as DNA: TGTGCCAGTAGTATTGGGACTAGCGGGGCCTACGAGCAGTACTTC. Amino acid sequence: CASSIGTSGAYEQYF. J is TRBJ2-7 and V is TRBV19, with 13 bases lining up with TRBD2. With V trimmed by 3 bases and J by 2 bases, 1 base remained unmatched. CDR3 length: 15 residues. CDR1 and CDR2 (germline): LNHDA, SQIVND (reference sequence).

The chain is built from TRBV7-8 and TRBJ2-1; 7 positions match TRBD1. After removal of 3 bases from V and 2 bases from J, the junction contained 7 bases not matched to a gene. The CDR3 has 16 residues. Germline CDR1 SGHVS, CDR2 FQNEAQ. CDR3 amino acids: CASSLATQGTYNEQFF. The CDR3 DNA follows: TGTGCCAGCAGCTTGGCCACACAGGGGACCTACAATGAGCAGTTCTTC.

The chain links TRBV7-6 to TRBJ2-2, with D perhaps TRBD1 or TRBD2 (5 bases each). V lost 5 bases and J 3 bases, leaving 16 bases between the germline ends. Germline V lookup: CDR1 SGHVS, CDR2 FNYEAQ. The CDR3 spans 16 residues. CDR3 sequence: CASSPRGRRYTGELFF. CDR3 bases: TGTGCCAGCAGCCCCCGGGGCCGACGCTACACCGGGGAGCTGTTTTTT. The entire variable domain, with the rest obtained from reference TRBV7-6 and TRBJ2-2, is as follows: GAGVSQSPRYKVTKRGQDVALRCDPISGHVSLYWYRQALGQGPEFLTYFNYEAQQDKSGLPNDRFSAERPEGSISTLTIQRTEQRDSAMYRCASSPRGRRYTGELFFGEGSRLTVL.

The rearrangement joins TRBV19 to TRBJ2-1, with a tentative D call TRBD2 (5 bases). V was trimmed by 5 bases and J by 4 bases, leaving 15 bases between them. CDR1 is LNHDA and CDR2 is SQIVND in the germline V gene (reference sequence). CDR3 length: 15 amino acids. In DNA form, the CDR3 reads TGTGCCAGTAGTTCCCATTGGGAGAGGTACAATGAGCAGTTCTTC. This translates into CASSSHWERYNEQFF.

The chain recombines TRBV28 with TRBJ2-6; D is tentatively TRBD1 or TRBD2 (5 bases each). Germline CDR1 and CDR2: MDHEN and SYDVKM. The CDR3 sequence is 20 residues long. Trimming left V 5 bases short and J 2 bases short, with 25 bases between. CDR3 residues: CASSIPQPGAGAPGANVLTF. CDR3 DNA sequence: TGTGCCAGCAGTATACCACAACCCGGGGCTGGTGCCCCTGGGGCCAACGTCCTGACTTTC.

This clone was counted once. The J gene is TRBJ1-2, the V gene TRBV27; D is uncertain. Germline V gene lookup returns CDR1 MNHEY and CDR2 SMNVEV (reference sequence). CDR3 length: 15 residues. V lost 6 bases and J lost 7, with 21 bases in between. The CDR3 loop reads CASSRSDRPDTGYTF. The CDR3 bases are TGTGCCAGCAGCCGATCTGATAGGCCCGACACTGGCTACACCTTC.

This sequence joins TRBV6-7 and TRBJ1-3; maybe TRBD1 (5 bases). TRBV6-7 has ORF status, its function being uncertain. Trimming cost V 7 bases and J 5 bases, with 24 bases left between them. This CDR3 spans 17 amino acids. CDR3 DNA: TGTGCCAGCACTGAAAACCGGGACCTAACAAGTAGAAACACCATATATTTT. This codes for CASTENRDLTSRNTIYF.

V usage is TRBV20-1 and J usage is TRBJ2-1; D possibly corresponds to TRBD1 (6 bases). The V gene's germline CDR1 is DFQATT and CDR2 SNEGSKA (reference sequence). Deletions cut 6 bases from V and 7 bases from J, with 10 bases between. The CDR3 spans 11 residues. CDR3 protein: CSAGAWNEQFF. CDR3 bases: TGCAGTGCGGGGGCATGGAATGAGCAGTTCTTC.

A single count supports this clone. The chain employs TRBV7-2 and TRBJ2-5, with TRBD2 identical over 10 bases. The J segment lost 4 bases and the V segment lost 1 base, leaving 12 bases of the junction unmatched. The germline CDR1 and CDR2 sequences are SGHTA and FQGNSA. The CDR3 is 18 residues long. CDR3 DNA: TGTGCCAGCAGCTTAGTGGCACTAGCGGGATTGTCTGGAGAGACCCAGTACTTC. Translating gives CASSLVALAGLSGETQYF.

As DNA, the CDR3 is TGTGCCAGCAGCTCCCCCTCTTTGTCCCAGCATTTT. Translation gives CASSSPSLSQHF. The chain combines TRBV7-8 with TRBJ1-5; no definite D call. Germline assignment: CDR1 SGHVS and CDR2 FQNEAQ. V lost 4 bases to trimming and J lost 11 bases, with 12 bases between them. The CDR3 has 12 amino acids.

The gene calls are TRBV6-5 and TRBJ2-5; D is unclear. Matching the DNA end better, TRBJ2-7 makes the J call doubtful. Germline V gene lookup returns CDR1 MNHEY and CDR2 SVGAGI. The CDR3 is 14 residues long. CDR3 DNA sequence: TGTGCCAGCAGTAGATGGCAACAGCGCTACGAGCAGTACTTC. It codes for CASSRWQQRYEQYF.

The CDR3 region is CSVVGGTNTGELFF. CDR3 sequence (DNA): TGCAGCGTTGTCGGCGGGACGAACACCGGGGAGCTGTTTTTT. This chain joins TRBV29-1 and TRBJ2-2, with D perhaps TRBD2 (6 bases). The ends were cut back, 4 bases at V and 0 bases at J, with 9 bases in the middle. This CDR3 spans 14 amino acids. Germline V gene data show CDR1 as SQVTM and CDR2 as ANQGSEA.